This TCR beta chain was captured in a study of blood T cell repertoires in COVID-19. Whole-study context: Researchers got acute and convalescent COVID-19 samples from the United States, Italy and Spain.

Profiled with immunoSEQ multiplex PCR; TCRdb holds only in-frame clones, not every one. Of 140,000 or so clones listed, approximately 88% are singletons. The junction had 1 base not matched to a gene; V was cut back by 4 bases and J by 1 base. Germline CDR1 SGDLS, CDR2 YYNGEE. The CDR3 is 13 residues long. The sequence derives from a woman between 50 and 59 years old with acute or convalescent COVID-19. Material for sequencing was peripheral blood. The rearrangement uses TRBV9 and TRBJ2-7; 8 bases line up with TRBD2. The CDR3: CASSTSGSYEQYF. The CDR3 DNA is TGTGCCAGCAGCACTAGCGGTTCCTACGAGCAGTACTTC.